What follows are 22 T cell receptor beta chains derived from one specimen sequenced in a study of cytomegalovirus exposure and HLA in healthy donors. Primers included in the PCR were 60 Vbeta and 13 Jbeta primers. Using immunoSEQ multiplex PCR, the repertoire was profiled, and TCRdb retains in-frame clones only, with some absent. In the table there are roughly 130,000 clones, 80% to 85% of which are singletons. Sequenced sample: PBMCs. The origin of the receptors is a man aged 30 to 39 in good health and CMV-seronegative.

V is TRBV9 and J is TRBJ2-7, with 12 bases fitting TRBD1. Per germline, CDR1 SGDLS and CDR2 YYNGEE. CDR3 length: 15 amino acids. The ends lost 4 bases at V and 2 bases at J; junction bases unmatched: 4. The DNA for the CDR3 is TGTGCCAGCAGCCCATGGGACAGGGGGCCCTACGAGCAGTACTTC. Translated, it gives CASSPWDRGPYEQYF.

The chain has TRBV7-6 and TRBJ1-3; D is possibly TRBD1 (5 bases). Germline V CDR1 and CDR2: SGHVS, FNYEAQ. CDR3 size: 14 residues. Trimming took 2 bases from V and 0 from J, leaving 5 bases between them. The CDR3 DNA sequence: TGTGCCAGCAGCTTACAGGGCTCTGGAAACACCATATATTTT. Its protein is CASSLQGSGNTIYF.

The chain employs TRBV7-2 and TRBJ2-5; D gene uncertain. Germline values: CDR1 SGHTA, CDR2 FQGNSA. V lost 5 bases, J lost 0 bases, and 4 bases lay in between. CDR3 length: 12 residues. CDR3 DNA sequence: TGTGCCAGCAGCATCGACCAAGAGACCCAGTACTTC. Translating it yields CASSIDQETQYF.

V usage is TRBV27 and J usage is TRBJ2-7; 13 bases are shared with TRBD2. Trimming cost V 6 bases and J 0 bases; bases outside gene matches: 5. The CDR3 is 16 amino acids. CDR1 and CDR2 (germline): MNHEY, SMNVEV (reference sequence). Here the CDR3 reads CASSQGLAGASYEQYF. The CDR3 coding sequence is TGTGCCAGCAGCCAAGGACTAGCGGGGGCCTCCTACGAGCAGTACTTC.

The rearrangement joins TRBV27 to TRBJ2-5, with a tentative D call TRBD1 (7 bases). The CDR3 runs 17 residues. The germline V gene has CDR1 MNHEY and CDR2 SMNVEV (reference sequence). The germline V and J ends were trimmed by 1 base and 3 bases, with 18 bases remaining between them. The CDR3 is CASSLLTIGGGEETQYF. In DNA, the CDR3 is TGTGCCAGCAGTTTATTAACTATCGGAGGGGGCGAAGAGACCCAGTACTTC.

The genes are TRBV19 and TRBJ1-5; TRBD1 agrees at 9 bases. The CDR3 consists of 17 residues. After removal of 7 bases from V and 2 bases from J, the junction contained 12 bases not matched to a gene. CDR1 and CDR2 from the germline V gene are LNHDA and SQIVND (reference sequence). CDR3 protein: CASISGTGRGGNQPQHF. DNA of the CDR3: TGTGCCAGTATCTCCGGGACAGGGAGGGGTGGCAATCAGCCCCAGCATTTT.

The rearrangement uses TRBV9 and TRBJ1-5; D is undetermined. Trimming left V 0 bases short and J 8 bases short, with 12 bases between. The CDR3 contains 14 residues. Germline CDR1 reads SGDLS; CDR2 reads YYNGEE. The CDR3 nucleotides read TGTGCCAGCAGCGTAGGGGCTTTCGGGGAGCCCCAGCATTTT. Translated, it gives CASSVGAFGEPQHF.

This chain joins TRBV6-5 and TRBJ2-7; D ambiguous. Deletions cut 5 bases from V and 6 bases from J, with 14 bases between. This CDR3 region has 13 residues. Germline assignment: CDR1 MNHEY and CDR2 SVGAGI. The CDR3 spells CASSRSVLGEQYF. The CDR3 nucleotides read TGTGCCAGCAGTCGGTCCGTCCTAGGCGAGCAGTACTTC.

The V call is TRBV4-3, the J call TRBJ2-3, with 7 bases matching TRBD2. V lost 0 bases, J lost 4 bases, and 7 bases stayed unmatched. Germline CDR1 is LGHNA and CDR2 is YSLEER. There are 16 residues in the CDR3. Here the CDR3 reads CASSQDRTGGPDTQYF. DNA for the CDR3: TGCGCCAGCAGCCAAGATCGAACGGGGGGTCCAGATACGCAGTATTTT.

This CDR3 is CASGLAGLSTDTQYF. CDR3 nucleotides: TGCGCCAGCGGACTAGCGGGTCTTAGCACAGATACGCAGTATTTT. The chain links TRBV5-1 to TRBJ2-3, with TRBD2 identical over 11 bases. Germline CDR1 SGHRS, CDR2 YFSETQ. With V trimmed by 7 bases and J by 0 bases, 4 bases remained unmatched. The length of the CDR3 is 15 residues.

The chain links TRBV28 to TRBJ1-6, with 8 bases identical to TRBD1. The CDR3 covers 15 residues. Germline CDR1 MDHEN, CDR2 SYDVKM. J was trimmed by 5 bases and V by 6 bases; bases with no gene match: 6. In DNA, the CDR3 is TGTGCCAGCAGGCCCGGGACAGGCGATAATTCACCCCTCCACTTT. Protein product: CASRPGTGDNSPLHF.

The CDR3 region is CASSLADRSYSSTDTQYF. The CDR3 DNA is TGTGCCAGCAGCTTAGCGGACAGGTCGTACTCTAGCACAGATACGCAGTATTTT. The V call is TRBV7-9, the J call TRBJ2-3; 7 bases are shared with TRBD1. In germline, CDR1 is SEHNR, CDR2 FQNEAQ (reference sequence). CDR3 length equals 18 residues. V dropped 0 bases and J dropped 0; count of bases not matched to a gene: 9.

This chain connects TRBV4-1 to TRBJ2-1, with a weak D call TRBD2 (6 bases). Between the trimmed V and J ends, which lost 0 bases and 8 bases, there was a span of 14 bases. This CDR3 has 15 amino acids. From germline, CDR1 is MGHRA and CDR2 YSYEKL. The CDR3 coding sequence is TGCGCCAGCAGCCAAGAAGCAGGCTCGGGAGATGAGCAGTTCTTC. It codes for CASSQEAGSGDEQFF.

The chain carries TRBV27 and TRBJ1-1; D gene uncertain. Looked up from germline, CDR1 is MNHEY and CDR2 is SMNVEV (reference sequence). The CDR3 has 14 amino acids. V shed 3 bases and J shed 11 bases, with 19 bases lying between them. Written as DNA, the CDR3 is TGTGCCAGCAGTTTTCATATTTCATCCGGGAGCGCTTTCTTT. Translation: CASSFHISSGSAFF.

This sequence joins TRBV6-5 and TRBJ2-1, with 11 bases identical to TRBD2. This CDR3 spans 14 amino acids. The V gene end was trimmed by 6 bases and the J gene end by 10 bases; junction bases not matched to a gene: 8. CDR1 and CDR2 from the germline V gene are MNHEY and SVGAGI. In DNA form, the CDR3 reads TGTGCCAGCAGAAGTAGCGGGGGGGCGGGGGAGCAGTTCTTC. Its translation is CASRSSGGAGEQFF.

The chain is built from TRBV9 and TRBJ1-3; D unresolved. CDR1 and CDR2 from the germline V gene are SGDLS and YYNGEE. The V end lost 0 bases, the J end lost 3 bases, and 16 bases lay between the germline ends. The CDR3 is 17 amino acids. Written as DNA, the CDR3 is TGTGCCAGCAGCGTAGGGCGGTTGGGTTCTATTGGAAACACCATATATTTT. As protein: CASSVGRLGSIGNTIYF.

This chain joins TRBV2 and TRBJ2-7; 8 positions agree with TRBD1. The CDR3 has 15 amino acids. The germline V gene has CDR1 SNHLY and CDR2 FYNNEI. With V trimmed by 4 bases and J by 2 bases, 7 bases remained unmatched. As DNA, the CDR3 is TGTGCCAGCAGTGCTCAGGGGGCGACGGCCTACGAGCAGTACTTC. This encodes CASSAQGATAYEQYF.

CDR3 in amino acids: CATKKGQDRYGYTF. The CDR3, as DNA: TGTGCCACCAAGAAGGGGCAGGATCGCTATGGCTACACCTTC. This chain links TRBV2 with TRBJ1-2, with TRBD1 as a possible D gene (5 bases). CDR1 and CDR2 from the germline V gene are SNHLY and FYNNEI. Trimming took 10 bases from V and 4 from J, leaving 19 bases between them. CDR3 length: 14 residues.

The chain joins TRBV7-9 to TRBJ2-1; D perhaps matches TRBD2 (6 bases). Per germline, CDR1 SEHNR and CDR2 FQNEAQ (reference sequence). This CDR3 is built from 15 residues. Trimming took 10 bases from V and 5 from J, leaving 21 bases between them. The CDR3 is CATQGRIRGDNEQFF. The CDR3 nucleotides read TGTGCCACCCAAGGGAGGATCCGAGGAGACAATGAGCAGTTCTTC. Full variable domain (rest looked up from reference TRBV7-9 and TRBJ2-1): DTGVSQNPRHKITKRGQNVTFRCDPISEHNRLYWYRQTLGQGPEFLTYFQNEAQLEKSRLLSDRFSAERPKGSFSTLEIQRTEQGDSAMYLCATQGRIRGDNEQFFGPGTRLTVL.

The chain recombines TRBV6-7 with TRBJ1-2, with 7 nucleotides matching TRBD1. Being an ORF, TRBV6-7 has a function that is uncertain. Unmatched junction bases numbered 2, after V lost 0 bases and J lost 4 bases. There are 14 residues in the CDR3. The CDR3 reads CASSYSPGGYGYTF. CDR3 bases: TGTGCCAGCAGTTACTCGCCAGGGGGCTATGGCTACACCTTC.

This chain connects TRBV5-6 to TRBJ2-5, with 8 positions matching TRBD1. Germline V CDR1 and CDR2: SGHDT, YYEEEE. The ends lost 4 bases at V and 5 bases at J; junction bases unmatched: 7. The CDR3 spans 14 residues. The CDR3 sequence: CASSPRQGRETQYF. CDR3 coding DNA: TGTGCCAGCAGCCCCCGACAGGGGAGGGAGACCCAGTACTTC.

The CDR3 DNA reads as TGTGCCAGCAGCCTCGGCTTGGGCCAGCCCCAGCATTTT. It is translated as CASSLGLGQPQHF. J is TRBJ1-5 and V is TRBV6-5, with D unclear. V gave up 6 bases and J gave up 7 bases, with 13 bases separating them. The CDR3 consists of 13 residues. The germline CDR1 and CDR2 sequences are MNHEY and SVGAGI.